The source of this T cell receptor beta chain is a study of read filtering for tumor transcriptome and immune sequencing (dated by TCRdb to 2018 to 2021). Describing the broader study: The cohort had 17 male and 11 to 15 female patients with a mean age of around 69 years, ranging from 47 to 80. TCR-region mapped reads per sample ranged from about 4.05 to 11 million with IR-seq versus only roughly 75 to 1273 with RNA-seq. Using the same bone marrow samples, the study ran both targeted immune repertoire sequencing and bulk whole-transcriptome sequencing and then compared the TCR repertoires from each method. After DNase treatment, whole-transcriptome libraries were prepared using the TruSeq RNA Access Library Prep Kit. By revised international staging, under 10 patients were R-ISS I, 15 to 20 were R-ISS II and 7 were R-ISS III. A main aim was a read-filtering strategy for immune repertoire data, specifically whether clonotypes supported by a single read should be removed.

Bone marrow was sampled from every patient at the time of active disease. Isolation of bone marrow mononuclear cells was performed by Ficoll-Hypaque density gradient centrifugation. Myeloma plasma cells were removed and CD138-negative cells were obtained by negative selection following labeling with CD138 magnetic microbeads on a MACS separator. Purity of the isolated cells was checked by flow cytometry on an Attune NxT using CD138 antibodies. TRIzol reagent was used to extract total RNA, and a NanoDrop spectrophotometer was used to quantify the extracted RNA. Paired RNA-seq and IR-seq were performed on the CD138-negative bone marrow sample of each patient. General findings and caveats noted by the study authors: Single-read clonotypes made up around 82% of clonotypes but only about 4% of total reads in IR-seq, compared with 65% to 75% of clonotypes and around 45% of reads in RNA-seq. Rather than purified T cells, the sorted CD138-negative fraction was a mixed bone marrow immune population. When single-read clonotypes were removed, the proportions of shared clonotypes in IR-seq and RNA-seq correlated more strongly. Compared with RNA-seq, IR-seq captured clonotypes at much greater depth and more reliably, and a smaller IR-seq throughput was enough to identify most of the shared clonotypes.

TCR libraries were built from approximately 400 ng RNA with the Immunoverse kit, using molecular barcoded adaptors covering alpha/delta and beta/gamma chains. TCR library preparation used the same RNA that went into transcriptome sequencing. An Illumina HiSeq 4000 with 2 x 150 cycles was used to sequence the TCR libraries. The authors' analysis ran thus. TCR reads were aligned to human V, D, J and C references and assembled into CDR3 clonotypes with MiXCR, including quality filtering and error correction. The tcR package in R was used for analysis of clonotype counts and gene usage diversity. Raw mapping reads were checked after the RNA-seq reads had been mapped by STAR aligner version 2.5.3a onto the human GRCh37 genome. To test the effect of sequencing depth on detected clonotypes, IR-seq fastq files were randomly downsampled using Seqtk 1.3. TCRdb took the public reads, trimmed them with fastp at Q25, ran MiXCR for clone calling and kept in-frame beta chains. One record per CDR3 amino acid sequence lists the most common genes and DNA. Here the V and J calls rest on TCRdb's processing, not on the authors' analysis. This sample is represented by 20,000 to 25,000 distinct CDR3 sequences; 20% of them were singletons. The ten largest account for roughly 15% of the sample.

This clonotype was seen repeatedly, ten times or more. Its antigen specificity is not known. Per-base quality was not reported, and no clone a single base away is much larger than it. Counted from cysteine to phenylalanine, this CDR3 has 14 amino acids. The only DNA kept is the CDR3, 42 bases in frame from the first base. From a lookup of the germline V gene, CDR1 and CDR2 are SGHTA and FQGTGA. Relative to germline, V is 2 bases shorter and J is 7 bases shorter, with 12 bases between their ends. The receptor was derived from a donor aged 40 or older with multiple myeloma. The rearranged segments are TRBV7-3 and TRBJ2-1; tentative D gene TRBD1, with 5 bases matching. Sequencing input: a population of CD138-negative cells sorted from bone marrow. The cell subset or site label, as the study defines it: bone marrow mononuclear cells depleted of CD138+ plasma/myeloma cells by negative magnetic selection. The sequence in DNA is TGTGCCAGCAGCTTAGTGCCAGGGATAAATGAGCAGTTCTTC. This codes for CASSLVPGINEQFF.